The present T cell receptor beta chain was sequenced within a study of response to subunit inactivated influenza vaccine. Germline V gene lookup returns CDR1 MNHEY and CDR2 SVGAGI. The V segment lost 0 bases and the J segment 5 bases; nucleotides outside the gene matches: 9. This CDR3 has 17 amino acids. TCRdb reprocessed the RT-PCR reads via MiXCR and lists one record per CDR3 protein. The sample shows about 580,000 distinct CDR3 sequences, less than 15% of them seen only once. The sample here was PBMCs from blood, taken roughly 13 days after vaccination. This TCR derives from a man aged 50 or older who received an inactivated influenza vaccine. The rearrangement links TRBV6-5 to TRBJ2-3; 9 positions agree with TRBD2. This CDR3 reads CASSYSAGGLREDTQYF. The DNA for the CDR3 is TGTGCCAGCAGTTACTCAGCGGGGGGCCTTAGGGAAGATACGCAGTATTTT.